This TCR beta chain is from a study of T cells in Graves' hyperthyroidism and ophthalmopathy. Hyperthyroidism had been newly diagnosed in patients aged 18 to 65, and its duration was under 2 months. Germline V gene data show CDR1 as MNHNS and CDR2 as SASEGT. The CDR3 has 16 amino acids. V dropped 0 bases and J dropped 0 bases, with 9 bases sitting between them. The TCR beta CDR3 regions underwent amplification using RNA transcripts as the source. With the HTBI primer set, the TCR CDR3 went through a first round of RT-PCR. Via MiXCR, TCRdb re-called the multiplex PCR reads, giving one row per CDR3 protein. The profile shows fewer than 600,000 distinct CDR3 sequences, around 13% of them singletons.

This chain connects TRBV6-1 to TRBJ1-5; D not resolved. Sequencing input: blood. The clonotype was recovered from a woman aged 40 to 55 with Graves' hyperthyroidism. CDR3 nucleotides: TGTGCCAGCAGTGAAGCGTCTTGGTATAGCAATCAGCCCCAGCATTTT. The encoded protein is CASSEASWYSNQPQHF.